This T cell receptor beta chain originates from a study of regulatory T cells in long-lasting Graves disease. This clonotype was observed at least ten times. Germline CDR1 reads SQVTM; CDR2 reads ANQGSEA. The CDR3 has 18 amino acids. V shed 0 bases, J shed 5 bases, and the junction held 16 bases outside the gene matches. The time point is: newly diagnosed GD, antithyroid drugs for less than 3 months. From RNA extracted from PBMCs, the TCR library was made. American Thyroid Association guidelines served as the basis for diagnosing Graves' disease. Construction of the TCR beta libraries employed iRepertoire HTBI primers in conjunction with Arm-PCR of CDR3 regions. TCRdb recomputed calls from the multiplex PCR reads with MiXCR, one row per CDR3 protein. The data contain 350,000 to 500,000 distinct CDR3 sequences, about a sixth of them singletons. This sample also appeared in a second study, on T cells in Graves' hyperthyroidism and ophthalmopathy. That publication notes: Newly diagnosed hyperthyroidism, duration under 2 months, in patients aged 18 to 65. Researchers barred patients who had uncontrolled infection, other autoimmune disease, pregnancy or lactation. Most clonotypes expanded in the thyroid (above 0.001) were also present in blood.

The TCR comes from a woman under 30 with Graves disease. The chain recombines TRBV29-1 with TRBJ2-1; 7 bases match TRBD2. Sequenced here: peripheral blood mononuclear cells (PBMCs), sampled at new diagnosis, from a patient treated with antithyroid drugs. The chain's CDR3 is CSVEDVDGLVLLDNEQFF. The CDR3 bases are TGCAGCGTTGAAGATGTTGATGGACTAGTTCTTTTGGACAATGAGCAGTTCTTC.